This T cell receptor (beta chain) was found in a study of T cell responses to AZD1222 COVID-19 vaccine. About the study: Timing groups of about 4 and about 12 weeks for second doses were pooled. Whole-study results and caveats: Spike-specific TCR depth and breadth grew after two AZD1222 doses.

Of note for this clone: Its antigen is still unknown.

This CDR3 has 13 residues. Germline V lookup: CDR1 MNHEY, CDR2 SMNVEV (reference sequence). V gave up 3 bases and J gave up 6 bases, with 11 bases separating them. TCRdb's table, derived via immunoSEQ multiplex PCR, lists solely in-frame clones and lacks some. The sample yields around 160,000 clones, about nine tenths seen once. The sample was peripheral blood, taken on day 0 of AZD1222 vaccination. This receptor was taken from an adult in good health. The chain recombines TRBV27 with TRBJ1-1; D gene ambiguous. DNA of the CDR3: TGTGCCAGCAGTTTGAATAGGGTCGCTGAAGCTTTCTTT. Its translation: CASSLNRVAEAFF.